The entry below describes one T cell receptor beta chain. What it binds is not known. The sample belongs to a study of T cell repertoires in cytomegalovirus infection. Overall study: HLA-B-restricted CMV epitopes that are well studied were used alongside recently identified HLA-C-restricted ones. Both a matching HLA type and CMV infection were indicated by public TCR beta signatures.

Study-level points and caveats: The ex vivo response was dominated by HLA-C-restricted CMV-specific TCR beta clonotypes. Summed public TCR beta family frequency identified CMV carriers bearing the relevant HLA.

V shed 0 bases and J shed 6 bases, with 4 bases lying between them. The CDR3 contains 11 residues. CDR1 is DFQATT and CDR2 is SNEGSKA in the germline V gene (reference sequence). TCRdb ran MiXCR on the reads and lists one entry per CDR3 protein. The table lists about 220,000 distinct CDR3 sequences, 35% to 40% of them singletons. Sample: CD8+ T cells from cultured PBMCs, taken from culture after CMV antigen stimulation. The chain carries TRBV20-1 and TRBJ2-3; unclear D gene. The receptor comes from a human donor in good health (CMV status not recorded). Some clones in this sample may be carry-over from other donors' samples. The CDR3 DNA reads TGCAGTGCTAGAGAGCGTGATACGCAGTATTTT. It translates to CSARERDTQYF.